The sequence of this T cell receptor (beta chain) was determined in a study of shared clonotypes between healthy human individuals. This CDR3 region has 17 residues. Trimming cost V 4 bases and J 2 bases; bases outside gene matches: 11. CDR1 is MDHEN and CDR2 is SYDVKM in the germline V gene. Using immunoSEQ multiplex PCR, the repertoire was profiled, and TCRdb retains in-frame clones only, with some absent. Of about 2.5 million clones listed, 80% to 95% are singletons. The clonotype was recovered from a man aged 18 to 35 in good health. Some clones in this sample may be carry-over from other donors' samples. Sequencing was performed on naive CD4+ T cells from PBMCs. Subset in this sample: CD45RA+ positively selected. V gene TRBV28 combines with J gene TRBJ1-1, with TRBD1 matching over 9 bases. DNA of the CDR3: TGTGCCAGCAGTTCGAGGTTCACGGGACAGGGTAACACTGAAGCTTTCTTT. The encoded protein is CASSSRFTGQGNTEAFF.